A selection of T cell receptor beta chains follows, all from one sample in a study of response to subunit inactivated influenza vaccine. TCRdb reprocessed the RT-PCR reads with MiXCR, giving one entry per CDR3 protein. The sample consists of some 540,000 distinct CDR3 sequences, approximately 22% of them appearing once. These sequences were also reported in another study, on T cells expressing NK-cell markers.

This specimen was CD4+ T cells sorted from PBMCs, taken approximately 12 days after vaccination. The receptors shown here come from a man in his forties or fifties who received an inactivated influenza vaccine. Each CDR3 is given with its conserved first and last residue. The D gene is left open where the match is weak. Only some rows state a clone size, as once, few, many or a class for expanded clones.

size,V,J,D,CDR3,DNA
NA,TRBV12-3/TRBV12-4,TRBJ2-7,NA,CASSLTVEQYF,TGTGCCAGCAGTTTAACGGTTGAGCAGTACTTC
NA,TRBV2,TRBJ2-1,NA,CAIHKISSNEQFF,TGTGCCATCCACAAGATTAGCTCCAATGAGCAGTTCTTC
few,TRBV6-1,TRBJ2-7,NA,CASSELVTASSTYEQYF,TGTGCCAGCAGCGAGCTCGTGACAGCGTCGTCTACCTACGAGCAGTACTTC
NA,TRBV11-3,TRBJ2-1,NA,CASSLEGTGWNEQFF,TGTGCCAGCAGCTTAGAGGGGACGGGTTGGAATGAGCAGTTCTTC
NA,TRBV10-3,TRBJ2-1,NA,CAIKDGWNEQFF,TGTGCCATCAAGGACGGATGGAATGAGCAGTTCTTC
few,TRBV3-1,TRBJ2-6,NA,CASREGANVLTF,TGTGCCAGCCGGGAGGGGGCCAACGTCCTGACTTTC
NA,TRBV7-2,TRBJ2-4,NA,CASSLGGLLAKNIQYF,TGTGCCAGCAGCTTAGGGGGGCTTCTAGCCAAAAACATTCAGTACTTC
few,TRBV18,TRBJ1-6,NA,CASSPRASNSPLHF,TGTGCCAGCTCGCCTAGGGCGAGTAATTCACCCCTCCACTTT
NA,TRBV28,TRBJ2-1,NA,CASSFDSRREQFF,TGTGCCAGCAGTTTCGATAGCCGACGGGAGCAGTTCTTC
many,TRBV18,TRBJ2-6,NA,CASSPKAGTLDGANVLTF,TGTGCCAGCTCACCAAAGGCAGGAACCCTCGACGGGGCCAACGTCCTGACTTTC
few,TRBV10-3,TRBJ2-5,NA,CAISGLGQGQETQYF,TGTGCCATCAGCGGGTTGGGGCAGGGGCAAGAGACCCAGTACTTC
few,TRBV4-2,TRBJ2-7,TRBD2,CASSPLTGTSGRGGYEQYF,TGTGCCAGCAGCCCCCTTACCGGGACTAGCGGGAGGGGCGGATACGAGCAGTACTTC
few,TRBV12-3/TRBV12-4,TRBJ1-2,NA,CASSPALDYGYTF,TGTGCCAGCAGTCCGGCCTTGGACTATGGCTACACCTTC
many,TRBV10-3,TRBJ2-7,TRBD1,CAISEFGQGSPYEQYF,TGTGCCATCAGTGAGTTTGGACAGGGGTCCCCCTACGAGCAGTACTTC
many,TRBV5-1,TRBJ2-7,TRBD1,CASSLAGQGIDEQYF,TGCGCCAGCAGCTTGGCTGGACAGGGGATCGACGAGCAGTACTTC
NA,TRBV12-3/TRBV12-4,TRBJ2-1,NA,CASSLGVDSLPSEQFF,TGTGCCAGCAGTTTAGGAGTGGACTCCCTCCCCTCTGAGCAGTTCTTC
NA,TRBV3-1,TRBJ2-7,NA,CASSPAVPGCGYEQYF,TGTGCCAGCAGCCCAGCCGTCCCGGGCTGCGGATACGAGCAGTACTTC
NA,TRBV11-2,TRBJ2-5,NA,CASSLQGQLETQYF,TGTGCCAGCAGCCTTCAGGGCCAGCTGGAGACCCAGTACTTC
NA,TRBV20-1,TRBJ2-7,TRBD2,CSAPPGLAGGLSYEQYF,TGCAGTGCCCCCCCGGGACTAGCGGGGGGCCTCTCCTACGAGCAGTACTTC
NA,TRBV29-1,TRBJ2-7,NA,CSANDRSSYEQYF,TGCAGCGCTAACGACAGGTCCTCCTACGAGCAGTACTTC
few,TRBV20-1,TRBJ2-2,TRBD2,CSATGTSENTGELFF,TGCAGTGCTACCGGGACTAGCGAGAACACCGGGGAGCTGTTTTTT
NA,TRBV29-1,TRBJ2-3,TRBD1,CSVTDRGVIDTQYF,TGCAGCGTAACGGACAGGGGGGTAATCGATACGCAGTATTTT
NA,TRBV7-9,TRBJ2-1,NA,CASNRGNSSYNEQFF,TGTGCCAGCAACCGGGGGAACAGCTCCTACAATGAGCAGTTCTTC
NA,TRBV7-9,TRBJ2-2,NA,CASSRPGTGELFF,TGTGCCAGTTCCAGGCCGGGGACCGGGGAGCTGTTTTTT
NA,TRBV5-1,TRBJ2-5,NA,CASSQDVNLETQYF,TGCGCCAGCAGCCAAGACGTGAATTTGGAGACCCAGTACTTC
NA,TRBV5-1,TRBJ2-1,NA,CASSLAGNPSSYNEQFF,TGCGCCAGCAGCTTGGCAGGGAATCCGAGCTCCTACAATGAGCAGTTCTTC
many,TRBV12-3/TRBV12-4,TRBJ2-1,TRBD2,CASRETSGSYNEQFF,TGTGCCAGCAGAGAGACTAGCGGGAGTTACAATGAGCAGTTCTTC
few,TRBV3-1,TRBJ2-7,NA,CASSQGFWGDYEQYF,TGTGCCAGCAGCCAAGGTTTTTGGGGGGACTACGAGCAGTACTTC
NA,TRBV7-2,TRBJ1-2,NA,CASSLAMGGQGYTF,TGTGCCAGCAGCTTAGCGATGGGGGGGCAAGGCTACACCTTC
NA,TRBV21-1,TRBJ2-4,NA,CASFNGHSLAKNIQYF,TGTGCCAGCTTTAATGGGCACTCACTAGCCAAAAACATTCAGTACTTC
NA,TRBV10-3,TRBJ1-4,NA,CAISESLQGNEKLFF,TGTGCCATCAGTGAGTCCCTACAGGGTAATGAAAAACTGTTTTTT
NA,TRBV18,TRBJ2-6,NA,CASSPGVSPSGANVLTF,TGTGCCAGCTCACCTGGTGTCAGCCCCTCTGGGGCCAACGTCCTGACTTTC
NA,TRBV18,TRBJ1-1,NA,CASSPPLRVVTEAFF,TGTGCCAGCTCACCCCCCCTCAGGGTAGTAACTGAAGCTTTCTTT
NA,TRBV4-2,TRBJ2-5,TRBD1,CASSQERTGMGETQYF,TGTGCCAGCAGCCAAGAACGGACAGGGATGGGGGAGACCCAGTACTTC
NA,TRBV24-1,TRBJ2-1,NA,CATSENTRRAVSSYNEQFF,TGTGCCACCAGTGAAAACACACGTCGAGCCGTGAGCTCCTACAATGAGCAGTTCTTC
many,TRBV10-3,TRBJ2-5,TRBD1,CAIRGTAQETQYF,TGTGCCATCAGAGGGACAGCGCAAGAGACCCAGTACTTC
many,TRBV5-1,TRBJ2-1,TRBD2,CASSLDERGAYNEQFF,TGCGCCAGCAGCTTGGACGAGCGGGGCGCCTACAATGAGCAGTTCTTC
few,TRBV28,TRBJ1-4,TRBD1,CASTQTGSNEKLFF,TGTGCCAGCACCCAGACAGGGTCTAATGAAAAACTGTTTTTT
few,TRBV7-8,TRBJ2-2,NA,CASSRGLGASTGELFF,TGTGCCAGCAGCAGGGGACTGGGGGCGAGCACCGGGGAGCTGTTTTTT
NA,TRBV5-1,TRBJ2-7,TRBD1,CASSLARGPLSYEQYF,TGCGCCAGCAGCTTGGCCAGGGGGCCCCTCTCCTACGAGCAGTACTTC
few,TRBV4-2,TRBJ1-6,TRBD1,CASSQPGTGLGAPLHF,TGTGCCAGCAGCCAACCGGGGACAGGGCTCGGGGCACCCCTCCACTTT
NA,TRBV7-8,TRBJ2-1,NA,CASSQTGTETYNEQFF,TGTGCCAGCAGCCAAACGGGGACTGAGACCTACAATGAGCAGTTCTTC
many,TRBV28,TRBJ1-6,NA,CASNNDPSPLHF,TGTGCCAGCAATAACGACCCTTCACCCCTCCACTTT
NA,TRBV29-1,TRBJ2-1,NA,CSVTGQTYNEQFF,TGCAGCGTGACGGGACAAACCTACAATGAGCAGTTCTTC
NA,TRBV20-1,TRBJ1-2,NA,CSAGPDRSDGYTF,TGCAGTGCTGGACCGGACCGGTCGGATGGCTACACCTTC
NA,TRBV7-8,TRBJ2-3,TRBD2,CASSLEEGGRADTQYF,TGTGCCAGCAGCTTAGAGGAGGGAGGGAGAGCAGATACGCAGTATTTT
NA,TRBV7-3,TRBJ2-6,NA,CASSPRTAAGANVLTF,TGTGCCAGCAGCCCTCGGACCGCAGCTGGGGCCAACGTCCTGACTTTC
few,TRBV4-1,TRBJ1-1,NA,CASSQEAGRTVTMNTEAFF,TGCGCCAGCAGCCAAGAAGCCGGCAGGACCGTAACTATGAACACTGAAGCTTTCTTT
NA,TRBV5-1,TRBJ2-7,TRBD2,CASSLLGSSGGYEQYF,TGCGCCAGCAGCTTGTTAGGCTCTAGCGGGGGATACGAGCAGTACTTC
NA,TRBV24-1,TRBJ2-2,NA,CATSDSSVSNTGELFF,TGTGCCACCAGTGATTCTAGCGTATCGAACACCGGGGAGCTGTTTTTT
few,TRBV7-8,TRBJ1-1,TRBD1,CASSAGTVNMNTEAFF,TGTGCCAGCAGCGCCGGGACAGTGAACATGAACACTGAAGCTTTCTTT
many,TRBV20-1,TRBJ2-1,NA,CSARGGGPYNEQFF,TGCAGTGCTAGGGGTGGGGGTCCTTACAATGAGCAGTTCTTC
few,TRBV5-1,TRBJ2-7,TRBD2,CASSLFMGGKYEQYF,TGCGCCAGCAGCTTGTTTATGGGAGGGAAGTACGAGCAGTACTTC
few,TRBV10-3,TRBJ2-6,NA,CAISHNGQSSGANVLTF,TGTGCCATCAGCCACAACGGTCAGAGCTCTGGGGCCAACGTCCTGACTTTC
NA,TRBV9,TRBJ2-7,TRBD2,CASSVAAGGGSYEQYF,TGTGCCAGCAGCGTAGCAGCGGGAGGAGGGTCATACGAGCAGTACTTC